The 27 T cell receptor beta chains reported below all come from one sample, sequenced in a study of blood T cell repertoires in COVID-19. Some clones are missing from TCRdb's copy, which holds only in-frame ones; the method was immunoSEQ multiplex PCR. The table records about 100,000 clones, 70% to 80% of them present only once. Material for sequencing was peripheral blood. All receptors come from a woman in her 70s with acute or convalescent COVID-19.

The J gene is TRBJ1-1, the V gene TRBV11-3, with D hard to call. Trimming removed 3 bases from V and 4 bases from J, with 9 bases in between. The CDR3 consists of 13 residues. Per the germline V gene, CDR1 is SGHNT and CDR2 is YENEEA. CDR3 in amino acids: CASSFSEGTEAFF. For the CDR3, the DNA is TGTGCCAGCAGCTTCTCAGAGGGCACTGAAGCTTTCTTT. Drawing the rest from reference TRBV11-3 and TRBJ1-1, the complete variable domain is EAGVVQSPRYKIIEKKQPVAFWCNPISGHNTLYWYLQNLGQGPELLIRYENEEAVDDSQLPKDRFSAERLKGVDSTLKIQPAELGDSAVYLCASSFSEGTEAFFGQGTRLTVV.

The sample holds one count of this clone. The chain combines TRBV10-3 with TRBJ1-2; 10 bases are a match to TRBD1. Germline loops: CDR1 ENHRY, CDR2 SYGVKD. This CDR3 is 17 amino acids long. V was pared by 6 bases and J by 8 bases, with 18 bases of the junction left unmatched. The CDR3 coding sequence is TGTGCCATCAGCGTTCTTCGGGAGACAGGGGGCGAAAAGGGCTACACCTTC. This translates into CAISVLRETGGEKGYTF.

The CDR3 protein is CASSYSTSGGDYNEQFF. CDR3 nucleotide sequence: TGTGCCAGCAGTTACTCGACTAGCGGGGGGGATTACAATGAGCAGTTCTTC. V is TRBV6-2 or TRBV6-3 and J is TRBJ2-1; TRBD2 agrees at 14 bases. Per the germline V gene, CDR1 is MNHEY and CDR2 is SVGEGT. J lost 4 bases, V lost 0 bases, and 2 bases had no gene match. The CDR3 has 17 residues.

The chain uses TRBV6-1 and TRBJ1-5; D possibly corresponds to TRBD1 (6 bases). The V end lost 7 bases, the J end lost 6 bases, and 13 bases lay between the germline ends. Looked up from germline, CDR1 is MNHNS and CDR2 is SASEGT. The CDR3 totals 13 residues. In DNA, the CDR3 is TGTGCCAGCACAAACGGGGGGGCTCAGCCCCAGCATTTT. Translating gives CASTNGGAQPQHF.

The chain couples TRBV5-1 to TRBJ1-1; 7 bases align to TRBD1. The V segment lost 4 bases and the J segment 5 bases; nucleotides outside the gene matches: 8. Germline V lookup: CDR1 SGHRS, CDR2 YFSETQ. The CDR3 extends over 14 amino acids. The CDR3 region is CASSRATGDTEAFF. CDR3 DNA: TGCGCCAGCAGCCGCGCCACAGGGGATACTGAAGCTTTCTTT. Supplemented by reference TRBV5-1 and TRBJ1-1, the full variable domain reads KAGVTQTPRYLIKTRGQQVTLSCSPISGHRSVSWYQQTPGQGLQFLFEYFSETQRNKGNFPGRFSGRQFSNSRSEMNVSTLELGDSALYLCASSRATGDTEAFFGQGTRLTVV.

This clone was seen ten or more times. The chain recombines TRBV28 with TRBJ1-1; D might be TRBD1 (6 bases). Germline CDR1 reads MDHEN; CDR2 reads SYDVKM. Trimming stripped 5 bases from V and 5 bases from J, with 24 bases between. This CDR3 has 17 amino acids. Here the CDR3 DNA reads TGTGCCAGCAGTCCCCCGACAGGAGTAGTATCGTGGACTGAAGCTTTCTTT. This codes for CASSPPTGVVSWTEAFF.

The chain is built from TRBV6-1 and TRBJ2-3; D is possibly TRBD1 (5 bases). Germline loops: CDR1 MNHNS, CDR2 SASEGT. CDR3 length: 18 amino acids. Trimming removed 1 base at V and 5 bases at J, with 22 bases between. The CDR3 bases are TGTGCCAGCAGTGAAGTAAAATTGAGCAGGGTTACGGGAGATACGCAGTATTTT. This translates into CASSEVKLSRVTGDTQYF.

This chain links TRBV19 with TRBJ1-1, with 9 bases lining up with TRBD1. The CDR3 length is 14 residues. V lost 7 bases to trimming and J lost 4 bases; unmatched junction nucleotides: 7. CDR1 LNHDA and CDR2 SQIVND come from the germline V gene (reference sequence). The CDR3 sequence: CASKQQGAGTEAFF. The DNA for the CDR3 is TGTGCCAGTAAGCAACAGGGGGCAGGCACTGAAGCTTTCTTT.

This clone was detected only a few times. This CDR3 reads CASSQQTGDTEAFF. CDR3 coding DNA: TGCGCCAGCAGCCAACAGACAGGGGACACTGAAGCTTTCTTT. This chain uses TRBV4-3 with TRBJ1-1, with TRBD1 identical over 8 bases. The V and J ends lost 2 bases and 3 bases, in that order; junction bases with no gene match: 2. The CDR3 has 14 residues. The germline V gene encodes CDR1 LGHNA and CDR2 YSLEER.

This chain joins TRBV6-2 or TRBV6-3 and TRBJ1-1, with 7 positions matching TRBD1. Per germline, CDR1 MNHEY and CDR2 SVGEGT. The V and J ends lost 5 bases and 0 bases, in that order; junction bases with no gene match: 3. The CDR3 loop spans 14 amino acids. CDR3 protein: CASSRQGMNTEAFF. The CDR3 DNA follows: TGTGCCAGCAGTCGACAGGGTATGAACACTGAAGCTTTCTTT.

The DNA for the CDR3 is TGTGCCAGCTCACCCTCGGGACAGGATAACTATGGCTACACCTTC. This gives the protein CASSPSGQDNYGYTF. J is TRBJ1-2 and V is TRBV18; TRBD1 matches at 8 bases. V dropped 3 bases and J dropped 1; count of bases not matched to a gene: 4. The germline gives CDR1 KGHSH, CDR2 LQKENI. The CDR3 has 15 amino acids.

The rearrangement links TRBV27 to TRBJ2-3; 7 nucleotides agree with TRBD2. CDR3 length: 15 residues. CDR1 is MNHEY and CDR2 is SMNVEV in the germline V gene (reference sequence). V lost 6 bases to trimming and J lost 2 bases; unmatched junction nucleotides: 8. CDR3 protein: CASSGGIITTDTQYF. The CDR3 coding sequence is TGTGCCAGCAGCGGGGGGATCATAACCACAGATACGCAGTATTTT.

The J gene is TRBJ1-1, the V gene TRBV30; D is undetermined. The V end was cut by 0 bases, the J end by 0 bases, with 8 bases between. This CDR3 comprises 14 residues. Germline V gene data show CDR1 as GTSNPN and CDR2 as SVGIG (reference sequence). The chain's CDR3 is CAWSVQIMNTEAFF. The CDR3, as DNA: TGTGCCTGGAGTGTTCAGATCATGAACACTGAAGCTTTCTTT.

V is TRBV30 and J is TRBJ2-1, with 8 bases lining up with TRBD2. The junction had 10 bases not matched to a gene; V was cut back by 4 bases and J by 8 bases. The CDR3 totals 14 residues. Germline lookup yields CDR1 GTSNPN and CDR2 SVGIG (reference sequence). Here the CDR3 reads CAWIPPGGPYEQFF. The CDR3 DNA reads as TGTGCCTGGATTCCCCCGGGGGGGCCTTATGAGCAGTTCTTC. Variable domain in full (rest from reference TRBV30 and TRBJ2-1): SQTIHQWPATLVQPVGSPLSLECTVEGTSNPNLYWYRQAAGRGLQLLFYSVGIGQISSEVPQNLSASRPQDRQFILSSKKLLLSDSGFYLCAWIPPGGPYEQFFGPGTRLTVL.

V gene TRBV19 combines with J gene TRBJ2-6; 8 bases map to TRBD1. Trimming at V came to 5 bases and at J to 0 bases, leaving 9 bases not matched to a gene. The CDR3 totals 18 residues. The V gene's germline CDR1 is LNHDA and CDR2 SQIVND (reference sequence). The CDR3 sequence is CASSSLDRASSGANVLTF. CDR3 in DNA: TGTGCCAGTAGTTCGTTGGACAGGGCGAGCTCTGGGGCCAACGTCCTGACTTTC.

V usage is TRBV7-2 and J usage is TRBJ1-1, with D tentatively TRBD1 (6 bases). CDR3 length: 15 residues. Germline CDR1 is SGHTA and CDR2 is FQGNSA. Between the trimmed V and J ends, which lost 5 bases and 4 bases, there was a span of 17 bases. The CDR3: CASSGSAGVGTEAFF. CDR3 nucleotide sequence: TGTGCCAGCAGCGGTTCCGCAGGGGTGGGCACTGAAGCTTTCTTT.

For this clone: This CDR3 is also generated by other DNA sequences in the sample. This chain joins TRBV12-3 or TRBV12-4 and TRBJ1-2; D gene unclear. With 2 bases removed from V and 8 bases from J, the gap between germline ends came to 9 bases. The CDR3 totals 12 residues. This chain's CDR3 is CASSLTGVGYTF. The CDR3 DNA reads TGTGCCAGCAGTTTAACGGGAGTGGGCTACACCTTC.

The V and J genes are TRBV5-1 and TRBJ2-5, with 8 bases lining up with TRBD2. CDR1 and CDR2 (germline): SGHRS, YFSETQ. Trimming removed 4 bases from V and 4 bases from J; junction bases left unmatched: 9. CDR3 size: 15 residues. CDR3 sequence reads: CASSPNPGGLETQYF. The CDR3 DNA reads TGCGCCAGCAGCCCGAATCCGGGGGGGCTAGAGACCCAGTACTTC.

The chain links TRBV29-1 to TRBJ1-4; a weak D match, TRBD1 (6 bases). V was pared by 8 bases and J by 3 bases, with 13 bases between. The CDR3 runs to 13 residues. In germline, CDR1 is SQVTM, CDR2 ANQGSEA. The CDR3 region has the DNA TGCAGCACCAAGACAGGCTCTAATGAAAAACTGTTTTTT. It translates to CSTKTGSNEKLFF.

The chain is built from TRBV7-8 and TRBJ1-2, with 9 bases lining up with TRBD1. Germline-derived CDR1 and CDR2 are SGHVS and FQNEAQ. V dropped 5 bases and J dropped 6; count of bases not matched to a gene: 7. The CDR3 is 14 amino acids. The CDR3, as DNA: TGTGCCAGCAGCATAACAGGGGGCGCGGATGGCTACACCTTC. Translated: CASSITGGADGYTF. Full variable domain (rest looked up from reference TRBV7-8 and TRBJ1-2): GAGVSQSPRYKVAKRGQDVALRCDPISGHVSLFWYQQALGQGPEFLTYFQNEAQLDKSGLPSDRFFAERPEGSVSTLKIQRTQQEDSAVYLCASSITGGADGYTFGSGTRLTVV.

This clone was seen only once. The chain is built from TRBV9 and TRBJ1-1; possible D gene TRBD1, 5 bases. CDR1 and CDR2 (germline): SGDLS, YYNGEE. Trimming removed 7 bases from V and 0 bases from J, with 7 bases in between. The length of the CDR3 is 12 residues. The CDR3 sequence: CASGGMNTEAFF. The CDR3, as DNA: TGTGCCAGCGGGGGGATGAACACTGAAGCTTTCTTT. Combining the CDR3 with reference TRBV9 and TRBJ1-1 gives the whole variable domain DSGVTQTPKHLITATGQRVTLRCSPRSGDLSVYWYQQSLDQGLQFLIQYYNGEERAKGNILERFSAQQFPDLHSELNLSSLELGDSALYFCASGGMNTEAFFGQGTRLTVV.

This chain links TRBV6-5 with TRBJ1-1; D call uncertain. V was pared by 2 bases and J by 3 bases, with 7 bases between. Germline V gene sequence: CDR1 MNHEY, CDR2 SVGAGI. This CDR3 has 13 amino acids. CDR3 in amino acids: CASSYEADTEAFF. In nucleotides, the CDR3 is TGTGCCAGCAGTTACGAGGCGGACACTGAAGCTTTCTTT.

V gene TRBV6-5 combines with J gene TRBJ2-7, with 8 bases identical to TRBD1. V gave up 6 bases and J gave up 11 bases; unmatched junction bases: 18. Germline V lookup: CDR1 MNHEY, CDR2 SVGAGI. The CDR3 has 15 amino acids. The CDR3: CASRPRTLQGAKEYV. CDR3 nucleotide sequence: TGTGCCAGCAGACCCCGAACACTCCAGGGGGCGAAGGAGTACGTC.

Here the CDR3 DNA reads TGTGCCAGCATAGGGCGTGAAGGGGGAGAGACCCAGTACTTC. Protein sequence: CASIGREGGETQYF. The chain recombines TRBV2 with TRBJ2-5; perhaps TRBD1 as D (6 bases). V was clipped by 7 bases and J by 4 bases, with 16 bases between them. Per the germline V gene, CDR1 is SNHLY and CDR2 is FYNNEI. The CDR3 spans 14 residues.

The chain combines TRBV3-1 (or the pseudogene TRBV3-2) with TRBJ1-6; D is uncertain. The CDR3 totals 14 residues. V lost 4 bases to trimming and J lost 7 bases, with 11 bases between them. In germline, CDR1 is LGHDT, CDR2 YNNKEL (reference sequence). In DNA, the CDR3 is TGTGCCAGCAGCCCTGAGGCGTTAAATTCACCCCTCCACTTT. Its translation is CASSPEALNSPLHF.

V gene TRBV6-5 combines with J gene TRBJ1-4; maybe TRBD1 (5 bases). The germline V gene has CDR1 MNHEY and CDR2 SVGAGI. The CDR3 loop spans 14 amino acids. Deletions cut 8 bases from V and 15 bases from J, with 25 bases between. In DNA form, the CDR3 reads TGTGCCAGCGTAAAAGATATGAACCGCAGGGTGGTGTTTTTT. Translating it yields CASVKDMNRRVVFF.

The chain links TRBV7-9 to TRBJ2-2; maybe TRBD2 (6 bases). The CDR3 extends over 17 amino acids. V was trimmed by 1 base and J by 4 bases, leaving 16 bases between them. Germline V gene data show CDR1 as SEHNR and CDR2 as FQNEAQ (reference sequence). In DNA form, the CDR3 reads TGTGCCAGCAGCTTAGGTTTGGACTATCCGGTCACCGGGGAGCTGTTTTTT. Protein: CASSLGLDYPVTGELFF.